The entry below describes one T cell receptor (beta chain). Its antigen remains undetermined. Per-base quality was not reported, and no clone a single base away is much larger than it. The data derive from a study of shared clonotypes between healthy human individuals (dated by TCRdb to 2018 to 2020). About the study as a whole: The cohort comprised two women and a few men aged 18 to 49 years. Blood TCR repertoires of roughly 5 healthy adults were deeply sequenced to estimate repertoire size and the extent of clonotype sharing between individuals. Each donor's leukapheresis produced roughly between roughly 0.9 and 8.9 billion PBMCs. To increase sequencing depth and limit assay-specific biases, different laboratories used diverse techniques to prepare libraries and sequence TCR repertoires. For each donor, CD4 naive and CD4 memory were each given three plates, CD8 naive was given two plates, and CD8 memory was given one plate. On the study overall, not on this receptor specifically: About 5% of naive CD4, 3.5% of naive CD8, about 2.1% of memory CD4, and 0.35% to 0.5% of memory CD8 clonotypes were shared across a few donors. Sampling was restricted to blood, and TCR repertoires in tissues likely differ from the TCR repertoires found in blood. Clonotypes shared by all four sorted-subset donors showed higher generation probabilities than non-shared clonotypes. The genetic and exposure-history diversity represented was limited by the small number of donors. Even with the large sequencing depth, rarefaction of the sorted-subset datasets indicated that sequencing was incomplete. Naive subsets generally had larger estimated clonotype richness than memory subsets did. Based on pairwise subsampling, the degree of clonotype sharing among donors was expected to be affected by sequencing depth.

Using the deep immunoSEQ assay, multiplex PCR amplified TCR CDR3 regions from genomic DNA. For each cell subset, the extracted genomic DNA was distributed evenly across all wells of several immunoSEQ 96-well plates, and each plate served as one replicate. Each replicate PCR for sorted subsets received approximately 200 ng genomic DNA, equal to about 30,000 T cell genomes. Purified libraries were measured with a Qubit 3.0 fluorometer, size-checked on a Bioanalyzer 2100, and measured again with the KAPA Library Quantification kit. Each immunoSEQ 96-well plate was sequenced on its own single-read 150-cycle Illumina NextSeq 550 flow cell. In the original analysis: Because the immunoSEQ output held only junctional sequences and lacked quality scores, the filtering could not match the filtering applied to full-length reads. To assign V/J genes and CDR3, sequences were annotated against IMGT germline references using PyIR, a Python wrapper for IgBLAST v1.9. Reads with weak V/J assignments (E-value above 1e-6), missing CDR3, stop codons, out-of-frame junctions, or ambiguous translated residues were removed. V3J clonotypes were defined as sequences sharing the same inferred V gene, J gene, and CDR3 amino acid sequence. To compute the percentage overlap between repertoires, the number of shared unique clonotypes was divided by the size of the smaller repertoire. Three approaches were used to assess repertoire richness: RTK rarefaction, the Chao1 estimator, and Recon v2.1 estimates of unobserved clonotypes. Generation probabilities for all TCRbeta clonotypes obtained by the gDNA method from a few donors were computed using OLGA. The table comes from immuneACCESS by way of TCRdb, which keeps in-frame sequences with V and J called. Part of the clones is missing from these tables; in studies checked, under half for an unresolved V gene and the rest for unknown reasons. D and trimming come from the DNA, and the V and J calls and clone size come from that table. The sample has around 560,000 clones on record, roughly 95% of them singletons. 0.11% of the sample lies in the top ten.

CD8 naive samples were obtained by positive selection for CCR7 among CD45RO-negative cells, yielding a CD45RA+CCR7+ population from which TemRA cells were excluded. Donors were healthy HIV-negative adults with no recently reported acute infections or vaccinations. Only Caucasian adults living in Nashville, Tennessee, USA were represented among the donors. Blood was collected by leukapheresis, and PBMCs were isolated by Ficoll-Histopaque density gradient centrifugation and then cryopreserved in liquid nitrogen vapor phase. Purity and quantity of every magnetically sorted T cell population were checked by analytical flow cytometry. Genomic DNA was isolated from every sorted fraction and measured by UV absorbance on a Nanodrop 2000c. The CDR3 spans 11 residues, from the cysteine through the phenylalanine. Left in the record is the CDR3 DNA by itself, 33 bases read in frame from the first base. Trimming removed 4 bases from V and 6 bases from J, leaving 9 bases between the germline ends. CDR1 SQVTM and CDR2 ANQGSEA are derived from the germline V gene.

This sequence originates from a woman in her thirties in good health. What was sequenced was naive CD8+ T cells sorted from blood. The sample's cell subset or site, from its label and the paper: CD45RA+CCR7+. The chain joins TRBV29-1 to TRBJ1-2, with TRBD1 as a weak D call on 5 bases. The nucleotide sequence reads as follows: TGCAGCGTTGTGAACAGGAATGGCTACACCTTC. It codes for CSVVNRNGYTF.